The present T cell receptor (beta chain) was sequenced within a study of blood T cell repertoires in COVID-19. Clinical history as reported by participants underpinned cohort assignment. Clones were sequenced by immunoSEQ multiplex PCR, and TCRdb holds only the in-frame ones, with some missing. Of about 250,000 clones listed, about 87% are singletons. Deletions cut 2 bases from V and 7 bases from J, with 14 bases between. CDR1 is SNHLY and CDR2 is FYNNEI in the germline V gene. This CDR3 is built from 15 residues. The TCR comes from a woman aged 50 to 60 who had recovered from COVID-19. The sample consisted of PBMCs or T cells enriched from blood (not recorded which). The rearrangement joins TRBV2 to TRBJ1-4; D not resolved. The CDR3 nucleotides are TGTGCCAGCAGTGAAATTCGGGGAGCAGCTGAAAAACTGTTTTTT. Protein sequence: CASSEIRGAAEKLFF.